This is a list of T cell receptor beta chains from one sample in a study of blood T cell repertoires in COVID-19. Assay used: immunoSEQ multiplex PCR; TCRdb lists only in-frame clones, some missing. Of fewer than 350,000 clones detected, approximately 91% appear once; the ten largest clones hold about 2%. The sequenced material came from PBMCs or T cells enriched from blood (not recorded which). The receptors shown here come from a middle-aged woman with acute COVID-19. The CDR3 runs from the conserved cysteine through the conserved F or W. Each record gives: V gene, D gene, J gene, clone size, CDR3 length, CDR3 protein, CDR3 DNA. D genes are given only for firm matches. Size is omitted from some rows. Given values are once, few, many or a class for expanded clones.

TRBV21-1	NA	TRBJ2-1	NA	12	CASSKGGAEQFF	TGTGCCAGCAGCAAGGGCGGGGCTGAGCAGTTCTTC
TRBV6-5	TRBD1	TRBJ1-5	NA	15	CASSRLPDRAQPQHF	TGTGCCAGCAGTCGGTTGCCGGACAGGGCCCAGCCCCAGCATTTT
TRBV24-1	NA	TRBJ1-5	NA	15	CATSDSSTGNQPQHF	TGTGCCACCAGTGATTCATCGACAGGCAATCAGCCCCAGCATTTT
TRBV5-1	TRBD1	TRBJ1-1	NA	15	CASSLVQGANTEAFF	TGCGCCAGCAGCTTGGTTCAGGGGGCGAACACTGAAGCTTTCTTT
TRBV6-4	TRBD2	TRBJ2-1	NA	15	CASSSETSGTNEQFF	TGTGCCAGCAGTTCTGAGACTAGCGGGACCAATGAGCAGTTCTTC
TRBV2	TRBD1	TRBJ1-5	once	13	CASSTGERQPQHF	TGTGCCAGCAGTACAGGGGAAAGGCAGCCCCAGCATTTT
TRBV6-5	TRBD1	TRBJ1-3	NA	15	CASSYTGAGGNTIYF	TGTGCCAGCAGTTACACAGGGGCAGGGGGAAACACCATATATTTT
TRBV19	TRBD2	TRBJ2-7	NA	16	CASSIASGRVPYEQYF	TGTGCCAGTAGTATAGCTAGCGGGAGGGTCCCCTACGAGCAGTACTTC
TRBV27	TRBD1	TRBJ2-7	NA	15	CASSTRQGPSYEQYF	TGTGCCAGCAGTACAAGACAGGGGCCGTCCTACGAGCAGTACTTC
TRBV15	TRBD1	TRBJ1-1	NA	15	CAIKSGQGRNTEAFF	TGTGCCATCAAATCGGGACAGGGGCGGAACACTGAAGCTTTCTTT
TRBV11-2	NA	TRBJ2-5	NA	14	CASSPPGVGETQYF	TGTGCCAGCAGCCCCCCTGGAGTTGGGGAGACCCAGTACTTC
TRBV7-9	NA	TRBJ1-2	NA	13	CASSSREYYGYTF	TGTGCCAGCAGCTCGAGGGAATACTATGGCTACACCTTC
TRBV24-1	NA	TRBJ1-1	NA	14	CATSDSGRDTEAFF	TGTGCCACCAGTGATTCGGGCAGGGACACTGAAGCTTTCTTT
TRBV24-1	TRBD2	TRBJ2-1	NA	17	CATSDPGLAGGGNEQFF	TGTGCCACCAGTGACCCGGGACTAGCGGGAGGGGGTAATGAGCAGTTCTTC
TRBV14	NA	TRBJ2-7	NA	15	CASSQGRSLAYEQYF	TGTGCCAGCAGCCAAGGGCGGAGTTTAGCCTACGAGCAGTACTTC
TRBV28	TRBD1	TRBJ1-5	NA	16	CASSPSGQGRNQPQHF	TGTGCCAGCAGTCCTTCGGGACAGGGCAGAAATCAGCCCCAGCATTTT
TRBV18	TRBD2	TRBJ2-1	once	16	CASSPPGLAGNNEQFF	TGTGCCAGCTCACCGCCGGGACTAGCTGGAAACAATGAGCAGTTCTTC
TRBV7-3	TRBD2	TRBJ2-3	NA	15	CASSAGAGGTDTQYF	TGTGCCAGCAGCGCCGGGGCGGGGGGAACAGATACGCAGTATTTT
TRBV9	NA	TRBJ1-2	NA	13	CASSVDSNYGYTF	TGTGCCAGCAGCGTGGACAGCAACTATGGCTACACCTTC
TRBV24-1	TRBD1	TRBJ2-1	NA	16	CATSDFTGGSIGEQFF	TGTGCCACCAGTGATTTTACAGGGGGATCAATCGGTGAGCAGTTCTTC
TRBV5-1	TRBD1	TRBJ2-7	NA	19	CASSLTRDRGRSQAYEQYF	TGCGCCAGCAGCTTGACGCGGGACAGGGGGCGGTCGCAAGCCTACGAGCAGTACTTC
TRBV2	TRBD1	TRBJ1-1	NA	12	CASRGTGVKAFF	TGTGCCAGCAGGGGGACAGGGGTTAAAGCTTTCTTT